In its sample, the clone carrying this T cell receptor beta chain was seen a few times. Listed TCR primers and previously described methods were used for bulk TCR libraries. TCRdb reprocessed the PCR reads with MiXCR, giving one entry per CDR3 protein. The sample shows about half a million distinct CDR3 sequences, less than 30% of them seen only once. The germline V and J ends were trimmed by 1 base and 5 bases, with 12 bases remaining between them. This CDR3 is 14 amino acids long. These data belong to a study of molecular identifiers for immune sequencing clone quantification. About the study: In replicates, RNA from around 20,000 or 100,000 naive CD8 cells was divided five ways and four parts were sequenced.

The chain uses TRBV12-3 or TRBV12-4 and TRBJ2-7; D may be TRBD1 (6 bases). This receptor was taken from a human donor in good health. Some libraries in this study had Jurkat cell RNA spiked in. The sample consisted of naive CD8+ T cells from blood, with Jurkat cell RNA spiked in. Subset given: FACS-sorted CD8+CD4-CCR7+CD45RA+ naive T cells. CDR3 DNA: TGTGCCAGCAGTTTAGGTCAGGGGACCCACGAGCAGTACTTC. Translating gives CASSLGQGTHEQYF.